The clone carrying this T cell receptor beta chain was observed a few times. Its antigen remains unidentified. Isolated RNA was reverse transcribed in full, so expressed TCRB transcripts were sequenced. The repertoire was sequenced with immunoSEQ multiplex PCR; TCRdb's copy has only in-frame clones and lacks some. The table includes 630,000 or so clones, around 15% detected once. The data belong to a study of beta chain features in type 1 diabetes. Findings and caveats of the study: Moderate but significant shortening of TCRB CDR3s was recorded in all four CD4+ subsets from Type 1 diabetes patients. The similarity of naive, central memory and Treg TCRB repertoires appeared greater among patients than among healthy donors.

The sequenced sample was naive CD4+ T cells from blood. The receptor was derived from a man aged 18-30 years with type 1 diabetes.

CDR3 region: CSVEGGTIRYNEQFF. CDR3 coding DNA: TGCAGCGTTGAAGGTGGGACGATCCGGTACAATGAGCAGTTCTTC. The V call is TRBV29-1, the J call TRBJ2-1, with D perhaps TRBD1 or TRBD2 (5 bases each). Germline CDR1 and CDR2: SQVTM and ANQGSEA. CDR3 length equals 15 residues. V gave up 1 base and J gave up 4 bases, with 14 bases separating them.